This T cell receptor (beta chain) was sequenced during a study of CD8 T cells in ankylosing spondylitis. Of note for this clonotype: Its antigen remains unidentified.

Germline assignment: CDR1 DFQATT and CDR2 SNEGSKA (reference sequence). V lost 2 bases and J 5 bases, leaving 6 bases between the germline ends. The CDR3 has 11 residues. The TCR beta libraries were generated through quantitative 5'-RACE incorporating molecular barcodes. Each CDR3 protein is one row after TCRdb ran MiXCR on the 5' RACE reads. This sample has 400,000 or so distinct CDR3 sequences, with roughly 25% found just once. Whole-study findings and limits: Within peripheral blood, clones linked to disease were CD8+ and relatively rare. A TCR beta motif of several highly homologous variants appeared characteristic of ankylosing spondylitis blood. Some motif variants were previously reported in reactive arthritis synovial fluid and blood.

The V and J genes are TRBV20-1 and TRBJ2-5; D remains unclear. The receptor comes from a male donor with ankylosing spondylitis. Material: blood, either unsorted or a sorted T cell fraction (not recorded which). The CDR3 loop reads CSARWIETQYF. The DNA of the CDR3 is TGCAGTGCTAGATGGATCGAGACCCAGTACTTC.